This T cell receptor (beta chain) was identified in a study of T cells in Graves' hyperthyroidism and ophthalmopathy (dated by TCRdb to between 2017 and 2020). Looking at the study overall: Peripheral blood was collected at initial diagnosis, before any treatment. To identify TCR V-J signatures that set the groups apart, the researchers used a discovery cohort of 100 patients, made up of under 45 with Graves' ophthalmopathy and 57 with stable Graves' hyperthyroidism. Prospective prediction of ophthalmopathy was tested in an independent validation cohort of about 19 hyperthyroidism patients and some 17 patients who later progressed to ophthalmopathy. The 75 to 100 discovery patients were divided at random into training and test sets in a 7:3 ratio. The study also compared thyroid tissue and blood T-cell repertoires from roughly 6 Graves' hyperthyroidism patients. Once sampling was done, hyperthyroidism patients were given methimazole at a starting dose of 30 mg daily, whereas ophthalmopathy patients were given high-dose intravenous methylprednisolone. The paper describes TCR Vbeta CDR3 sequencing of more than 120 peripheral blood samples, made up of fewer than 50 ophthalmopathy patients, some 80 hyperthyroidism patients and about 17 progressor patients. Results the study describes overall, beyond this receptor: In validation, progression to ophthalmopathy was predicted by the model with 65% to 71% sensitivity and 72% to 85% specificity, a median of about 6 months before onset. No statistical method was used to fix the sample size in advance, and group allocation was not hidden from the investigators. Blood samples also contained most of the expanded thyroid clonotypes (frequency above 0.001), which suggests that blood repertoires may reflect thyroid immune responses. Ophthalmopathy was separated from stable hyperthyroidism by a 13 V-J signature model, with 85% to 90% sensitivity and just over 81% specificity obtained in cross-validation and 80%/75% obtained in testing.

This clonotype showed up many times. Its target antigen remains unknown. No base quality values were provided; no much bigger clone lies one nucleotide off. The CDR3 holds 17 amino acids from the cysteine to the phenylalanine. Only CDR3 DNA is held: 51 bases, read in frame from base 1. Trimming removed 3 bases from V and 0 bases from J; the gene matches leave 3 bases unexplained. Sequences SGHKS (CDR1) and YYEKEE (CDR2) are obtained from the germline V gene (reference sequence). The hyperthyroidism patients were between 18 and 65 years old and newly diagnosed, with a disease duration of less than 2 months. Any patient with an uncontrolled infection, another autoimmune disease, pregnancy or lactation was excluded. Diagnoses were based on clinical symptoms, serum thyroxine and TRAb, thyroid ultrasound and orbital computed tomography. Blood from progressor patients was drawn when they were first diagnosed with hyperthyroidism, before any ophthalmopathy symptoms appeared. PBMCs were isolated from more than 8 ml of fresh peripheral blood by Ficoll-Paque density gradient centrifugation. Patients classed as progressors first received a Graves' hyperthyroidism diagnosis and then went on to develop ophthalmopathy during follow-up. Trizol reagent was used to extract total RNA, and RNA quality was then checked on an Agilent 2100 Bioanalyzer.

TCR beta CDR3 regions were amplified from RNA transcripts. For the first round of RT-PCR on the TCR CDR3, the HTBI primer set was used together with the Qiagen OneStep RT-PCR kit. Libraries were constructed in a second round of multiplex PCR, after which size selection and purification were carried out. Paired-end sequencing of the libraries was performed with 100 bp reads on an Illumina HiSeq2000. As for the authors' bioinformatics: SOAPnuke was used to process the raw data, with reads discarded if the reads contained adapters or uncalled bases, had a mean Phred below 15, or lacked an exact constant-primer or identifier match. COPE v1.2.5 was used to merge high-quality paired reads, and clonotypes were defined as unique nucleotide sequences. Clonotypes were aligned to IMGT TRBV, TRBD and TRBJ reference segments using MiTCR v1.1. The analysis was restricted to V-J combinations with a frequency above 0.0001, which together covered 99% to 99.2% of the repertoires. A TCS score was defined as the ratio between F50 (clonal expansion) and ExV (chaos), using BLOSUM62-based TCRdist between CDR3 peptides within each V-J. Welch's t-statistics and random forest reduced fewer than 600 V-J features to under 15, which were used in a naive Bayes classifier (R e1071). TCRdb handled the public reads itself, with Q25 trimming in fastp and clone calling in MiXCR, and kept productive beta chains. Rows are combined by CDR3 protein, so each entry shows the most common genes and DNA. These V and J calls derive from TCRdb rather than the authors' analysis. The sample has around 350,000 distinct CDR3 sequences on record, approximately 18% of them singletons. Around 35% of the sample goes to the ten largest clones.

The sample taken for sequencing was blood. This sequence originates from a young woman with Graves' hyperthyroidism that later progressed to Graves' ophthalmopathy. This sequence uses TRBV5-5 and TRBJ2-6, with 10 bases in between that match TRBD1. The nucleotide sequence reads TGTGCCAGCAGCTCCGGGACAGGGGTCTCTGGGGCCAACGTCCTGACTTTC. Its coded protein is CASSSGTGVSGANVLTF.